A single sample is the source of the 10 T cell receptor beta chains below, sequenced in a study of T cell repertoires in cytomegalovirus infection. One entry per CDR3 protein, called by TCRdb with MiXCR from the reads. The sample has about 440,000 distinct CDR3 sequences; roughly 30% are singletons. The sequenced sample was PBMCs. Receptors originate from a human donor in good health (CMV status not recorded). Some clones in this sample may be carry-over from other donors' samples.

There are a few counts of this clonotype. CDR3 in amino acids: CASSIRGGPEAFF. The CDR3 nucleotides are TGCGCCAGCAGCATAAGGGGGGGCCCTGAAGCTTTCTTT. This sequence joins TRBV4-3 and TRBJ1-1; a possible D gene is TRBD1 (6 bases). The CDR3 has 13 residues. Trimming took 5 bases from V and 6 from J, leaving 13 bases between them. Germline V gene sequence: CDR1 LGHNA, CDR2 YSLEER.

This clonotype showed up many times. CDR3 bases: TGTGCCAGCAGCTGGGGACTAGCGGGCATCGAGCAGTACTTC. Translated, it gives CASSWGLAGIEQYF. The genes are TRBV7-2 and TRBJ2-7, with 12 bases lining up with TRBD2. V dropped 4 bases and J dropped 6; count of bases not matched to a gene: 4. The CDR3 spans 14 residues. Per the germline V gene, CDR1 is SGHTA and CDR2 is FQGNSA.

This sequence joins TRBV27 and TRBJ1-3; D is uncertain. Trimming removed 5 bases at V and 6 bases at J, with 14 bases between. The CDR3 has 14 amino acids. CDR1 and CDR2 from the germline V gene are MNHEY and SMNVEV (reference sequence). CDR3 sequence reads: CASSPPNTKNTIYF. Here the CDR3 DNA reads TGTGCCAGCAGTCCGCCCAACACGAAAAACACCATATATTTT.

The chain joins TRBV4-1 to TRBJ1-2; 9 bases align to TRBD1. V was clipped by 0 bases and J by 2 bases; unmatched bases: 4. CDR1 and CDR2 (germline): MGHRA, YSYEKL. The CDR3 has 16 amino acids. The CDR3 DNA sequence: TGCGCCAGCAGCCAAGAACAGGGGGCAGGCAACTATGGCTACACCTTC. Translated: CASSQEQGAGNYGYTF.

In the case of this clonotype: The junction departs from the called germline gene at one end, perhaps through a read error. The chain has TRBV2 and TRBJ2-3; TRBD2 matches 7 bases. Germline loops: CDR1 SNHLY, CDR2 FYNNEI. This CDR3 has 12 residues. Here the CDR3 DNA reads TGTGCCAGCAGCCTGGGGGGGAATGGATTCCCTTTT. Its translation is CASSLGGNGFPF.

This chain links TRBV7-8 with TRBJ1-2; 11 bases line up with TRBD1. Trimming at V came to 5 bases and at J to 4 bases, leaving 15 bases not matched to a gene. The length of the CDR3 is 18 residues. Per germline, CDR1 SGHVS and CDR2 FQNEAQ. The CDR3 nucleotides are TGTGCCAGCAGCCTGAAAGTGGGACAGGGGGGCCTTGGCTATGGCTACACCTTC. The encoded protein is CASSLKVGQGGLGYGYTF.

This clonotype was detected only once. Given the absence of the conserved phenylalanine or tryptophan at the CDR3 end, a read error is likely. This chain links TRBV7-2 with TRBJ1-1; D is uncertain. Per the germline V gene, CDR1 is SGHTA and CDR2 is FQGNSA. The CDR3 is 13 residues long. CDR3 bases: TGTGCCAGCAGCTTGTTTTCGGGCCCTGACGCTTTCTTG. Protein sequence: CASSLFSGPDAFL.

J is TRBJ2-1 and V is TRBV18; 7 bases are a match to TRBD1. V trimming: 3 bases; J trimming: 4 bases; junction bases outside the gene matches: 6. The CDR3 totals 15 residues. Looked up from germline, CDR1 is KGHSH and CDR2 is LQKENI. This chain's CDR3 is CASSPPGTAYNEQFF. For the CDR3, the DNA is TGTGCCAGCTCACCTCCCGGGACAGCGTACAATGAGCAGTTCTTC.

The J gene is TRBJ1-2, the V gene TRBV27; TRBD1 is a possible D gene (6 bases). CDR3 size: 12 residues. The V end lost 8 bases, the J end lost 7 bases, and 14 bases lay between the germline ends. Looked up from germline, CDR1 is MNHEY and CDR2 is SMNVEV (reference sequence). The CDR3 loop is CASGWRGAGYTF. CDR3 coding DNA: TGTGCCAGCGGGTGGAGGGGGGCTGGCTACACCTTC.

This clonotype was found many times. This chain links TRBV7-6 with TRBJ2-2, with D maybe TRBD1 (5 bases). The V gene lost 4 bases and the J gene lost 1 base, with 10 bases spanning the gap. In germline, CDR1 is SGHVS, CDR2 FNYEAQ. The CDR3 is 15 residues long. CDR3 region: CASSSWTQNTGELFF. The CDR3 bases are TGTGCCAGCAGCTCATGGACACAGAACACCGGGGAGCTGTTTTTT.